Listed below are T cell receptor beta chains from one sample, sequenced in a study of OX40 agonist ivuxolimab in advanced cancers. Only in-frame clones appear in the TCRdb table, and some are missing; sequencing was by immunoSEQ multiplex PCR. The sample has under 50,000 clones; 75% to 90% are singletons. This material consisted of CD4+ or CD8+ T cells sorted from blood, taken in a trial of the OX40 agonist ivuxolimab. The receptors here all came from an adult with an advanced solid tumor such as melanoma, head and neck, liver or kidney cancer. CDR3s include the opening cysteine and the closing phenylalanine or tryptophan. D genes are given only for firm matches. A clone size is listed for some rows: how often the clone was seen (once, few, many), or a class if it is expanded.

d_call j_call v_call clone_size cdr3_aa cdr3_nt
- TRBJ1-4 TRBV4-1 - CASSQEGLGGMDEKLFF TGCGCCAGCAGCCAAGAGGGTCTGGGTGGCATGGATGAAAAACTGTTTTTT
- TRBJ1-1 TRBV19 - CASTPAGAPEAFF TGTGCCAGTACCCCGGCGGGGGCACCTGAAGCTTTCTTT
- TRBJ2-2 TRBV6-1 - CASSAWTGELFF TGTGCCAGCAGTGCGTGGACCGGGGAGCTGTTTTTT
- TRBJ1-4 TRBV7-8 - CASSLARQSTNEKLFF TGTGCCAGCAGCTTAGCGAGACAGTCAACTAATGAAAAACTGTTTTTT
TRBD2 TRBJ2-2 TRBV10-3 - CAISEWGLANTGELFF TGTGCCATCAGTGAGTGGGGACTAGCGAACACCGGGGAGCTGTTTTTT
TRBD2 TRBJ2-5 TRBV5-1 - CASSLAGTSGQETQYF TGCGCCAGCAGCTTGGCCGGGACTAGCGGACAAGAGACCCAGTACTTC
- TRBJ2-7 TRBV11-2 - CASSLGDFYNEQYF TGTGCCAGCAGCTTAGGGGATTTCTACAACGAGCAGTACTTC
TRBD1 TRBJ2-1 TRBV5-1 - CASSLASTGPYNEQFF TGCGCCAGCAGCTTGGCCTCGACAGGGCCATACAATGAGCAGTTCTTC
- TRBJ2-2 TRBV5-1 - CASSIQPNTGELFF TGCGCCAGCAGCATTCAACCGAACACCGGGGAGCTGTTTTTT
TRBD1 TRBJ2-5 TRBV20-1 once CSGQGALAQYF TGCAGTGGACAGGGGGCTCTGGCCCAGTACTTC
- TRBJ1-6 TRBV5-6 - CASSSLGAHGIGSPLHF TGTGCCAGCAGCTCCCTGGGGGCCCATGGGATTGGTTCACCCCTCCACTTT
- TRBJ2-2 TRBV5-6 - CASSLLEATLNTGELFF TGTGCCAGCAGCTTGTTGGAAGCTACGCTAAACACCGGGGAGCTGTTTTTT
- TRBJ1-1 TRBV7-9 - CASSSQQGAAEAFF TGTGCCAGCAGCTCACAACAGGGAGCAGCTGAAGCTTTCTTT
- TRBJ2-6 TRBV29-1 - CSALTEYSGANVLTF TGCAGCGCTTTGACTGAATACTCTGGGGCCAACGTCCTGACTTTC
- TRBJ2-6 TRBV5-4 once CASSFRWAGANVLTF TGTGCCAGCAGCTTTAGGTGGGCCGGGGCCAACGTCCTGACTTTC
TRBD1 TRBJ2-5 TRBV6-5 - CASTAGGAGETQYF TGTGCCAGCACCGCAGGGGGCGCTGGGGAGACCCAGTACTTC
TRBD2 TRBJ2-3 TRBV5-1 - CASSNSGESTDTQYF TGCGCCAGCAGTAATAGCGGGGAGAGCACAGATACGCAGTATTTT
- TRBJ2-1 TRBV6-5 - CASSLTLEISYNEQFF TGTGCCAGCAGTTTGACACTAGAGATCTCCTACAATGAGCAGTTCTTC
- TRBJ2-7 TRBV28 - CASRGNYEQYF TGTGCCAGCAGGGGGAACTACGAGCAGTACTTC
- TRBJ2-7 TRBV5-5 - CASSLYKIATSSFGYEQYF TGTGCCAGCAGCCTATATAAAATAGCAACTAGCTCCTTCGGGTACGAGCAGTACTTC
- TRBJ1-1 TRBV5-1 - CASSLEAGRYTEAFF TGCGCCAGCAGCTTGGAGGCAGGGAGATACACTGAAGCTTTCTTT
- TRBJ2-5 TRBV19 - CASSTTPAVVGETQYF TGTGCCAGTAGTACCACCCCAGCGGTGGTGGGGGAGACCCAGTACTTC
- TRBJ1-2 TRBV10-3 once CAIGQTGYGYTF TGTGCCATCGGACAAACAGGCTATGGCTACACCTTC
- TRBJ2-1 TRBV29-1 - CSVYGLVRYNEQFF TGCAGCGTTTACGGACTCGTGAGGTACAATGAGCAGTTCTTC
- TRBJ1-1 TRBV4-1 - CASSQDRYRQNTEAFF TGCGCCAGCAGCCAAGATCGGTACAGACAGAACACTGAAGCTTTCTTT
- TRBJ2-7 TRBV6-5 - CASSQGSSYEQYF TGTGCCAGCAGTCAGGGGAGCTCCTACGAGCAGTACTTC
TRBD2 TRBJ2-7 TRBV6-1 once CASMETSGAYEQYF TGTGCCAGCATGGAAACTAGCGGGGCCTACGAGCAGTACTTC
- TRBJ2-7 TRBV15 - CATSREQDSPYEQYF TGTGCCACCAGCAGAGAACAGGATTCGCCCTACGAGCAGTACTTC
TRBD2 TRBJ2-3 TRBV7-7 - CASSSGLAGLDTQYF TGTGCTAGCAGCTCGGGACTAGCGGGACTGGATACGCAGTATTTT
TRBD1 TRBJ2-7 TRBV18 - CASSRTGRDEQYF TGTGCCAGCTCTCGGACAGGGCGGGACGAGCAGTACTTC
TRBD1 TRBJ2-5 TRBV10-3 - CAISLPWTGERETQYF TGTGCCATCAGCCTACCCTGGACAGGGGAGAGGGAGACCCAGTACTTC
TRBD1 TRBJ1-1 TRBV6-5 - CASSYSTGDDTEAFF TGTGCCAGCAGTTACTCGACAGGGGATGACACTGAAGCTTTCTTT
- TRBJ1-2 TRBV11-3 - CASSLDRGYGYTF TGTGCCAGCAGCTTGGACAGAGGCTATGGCTACACCTTC
- TRBJ1-2 TRBV6-1 - CASSENRFLNYGYTF TGTGCCAGCAGTGAAAACAGATTTCTTAACTATGGCTACACCTTC
TRBD2 TRBJ2-1 TRBV6-4 - CASGTREGSPDEQFF TGTGCCAGCGGGACGCGGGAGGGCTCCCCGGATGAGCAGTTCTTC
TRBD1 TRBJ2-1 TRBV20-1 - CSARWTGEQFF TGCAGTGCTAGGTGGACAGGGGAGCAGTTCTTC
- TRBJ2-5 TRBV7-2 - CASSLVRETQYF TGTGCCAGCAGCTTAGTTAGGGAGACCCAGTACTTC
- TRBJ1-4 TRBV2 - CASSDGAGSGDYNEKLFF TGTGCCAGCAGTGATGGTGCAGGCTCTGGGGACTATAATGAAAAACTGTTTTTT
TRBD1 TRBJ1-1 TRBV29-1 - CSGQGGQGDTEAFF TGCAGCGGACAAGGTGGACAGGGGGACACTGAAGCTTTCTTT
- TRBJ1-2 TRBV27 - CASSSQDSNYGYTF TGTGCCAGCAGTTCACAGGACAGCAACTATGGCTACACCTTC
TRBD2 TRBJ2-1 TRBV4-1 - CASSQGGSSSGDQFF TGCGCCAGCAGCCAAGGGGGCTCCTCTAGCGGGGATCAGTTCTTC